This entry lists 19 T cell receptor beta chains sequenced from one sample in a study of T cell changes during pregnancy in multiple sclerosis. Sequenced by immunoSEQ multiplex PCR; TCRdb stores in-frame clones only, minus some. The data contain approximately 58,000 clones, around 92% of them singletons. Sequencing used peripheral blood, obtained in the second trimester of pregnancy. The receptors were gathered from a female donor in good health, enrolled as a control in a pregnancy study.

The genes are TRBV9 and TRBJ1-3, with D perhaps matching TRBD1 (6 bases). Germline V gene sequence: CDR1 SGDLS, CDR2 YYNGEE. V dropped 0 bases and J dropped 0 bases, with 19 bases sitting between them. The CDR3 covers 19 residues. The CDR3 protein is CASSVALASGGGSGNTIYF. The CDR3 DNA follows: TGTGCCAGCAGCGTAGCTCTCGCTAGCGGGGGCGGCTCTGGAAACACCATATATTTT.

With respect to this clone: The junction differs from germline at one of its ends, possibly a read error. The chain joins TRBV7-7 to TRBJ2-1; 7 nucleotides agree with TRBD1. Germline CDR1 and CDR2: SSHAT and FNYEAQ (reference sequence). CDR3 length equals 15 residues. The DNA of the CDR3 is TGTGCTAGCAGCGTAGGGACAGTAAGGAACAATGAGCAGTTCTTC. It codes for CASSVGTVRNNEQFF.

V and J are TRBV5-1 and TRBJ1-2; perhaps TRBD1 as D (5 bases). The CDR3 length is 14 residues. With 3 bases removed from V and 4 bases from J, the gap between germline ends came to 13 bases. Germline loops: CDR1 SGHRS, CDR2 YFSETQ. As DNA, the CDR3 is TGCGCCAGCAGCTCCGGGGAGGGACCCTATGGCTACACCTTC. This sequence encodes CASSSGEGPYGYTF.

The chain has TRBV6-1 and TRBJ1-5; 12 positions agree with TRBD1. The V gene end was trimmed by 3 bases and the J gene end by 2 bases; junction bases not matched to a gene: 5. The CDR3 totals 17 residues. Germline V CDR1 and CDR2: MNHNS, SASEGT. CDR3: CASSDGTGGRGNQPQHF. CDR3 nucleotides: TGTGCCAGCAGTGACGGGACAGGGGGCCGCGGCAATCAGCCCCAGCATTTT.

The chain joins TRBV28 to TRBJ2-1; 9 bases map to TRBD1. Germline-derived CDR1 and CDR2 are MDHEN and SYDVKM. CDR3 length: 15 residues. V was pared by 4 bases and J by 2 bases, with 3 bases of the junction left unmatched. The CDR3 DNA reads as TGTGCCAGCAGTTCAACAGGGGGCGCCTACAATGAGCAGTTCTTC. Protein: CASSSTGGAYNEQFF.

The V call is TRBV7-8, the J call TRBJ1-2, with 7 bases identical to TRBD1. The CDR3 covers 17 residues. V was pared by 2 bases and J by 1 base, with 10 bases of the junction left unmatched. From germline, CDR1 is SGHVS and CDR2 FQNEAQ. The CDR3 here is CASSLREPGQINYGYTF. For the CDR3, the DNA is TGTGCCAGCAGCTTAAGGGAACCGGGACAGATTAACTATGGCTACACCTTC.

The chain combines TRBV2 with TRBJ1-6, with 7 nucleotides matching TRBD1. V was pared by 7 bases and J by 0 bases, with 6 bases of the junction left unmatched. CDR1 and CDR2 from the germline V gene are SNHLY and FYNNEI. The CDR3 loop spans 16 amino acids. CDR3 bases: TGTGCCAGCACGGGACAGCGAAGCTCCTATAATTCACCCCTCCACTTT. The encoded protein is CASTGQRSSYNSPLHF.

The V gene is TRBV9, the J gene TRBJ1-2; 7 nucleotides align to TRBD1. The CDR3 has 13 residues. The V and J ends lost 3 bases and 4 bases, in that order; junction bases with no gene match: 3. Germline V gene data show CDR1 as SGDLS and CDR2 as YYNGEE. The CDR3 DNA reads TGTGCCAGCAGCGGGGGACAGACCTATGGCTACACCTTC. Translating gives CASSGGQTYGYTF. Looking up the rest from reference TRBV9 and TRBJ1-2 gives the full variable domain: DSGVTQTPKHLITATGQRVTLRCSPRSGDLSVYWYQQSLDQGLQFLIQYYNGEERAKGNILERFSAQQFPDLHSELNLSSLELGDSALYFCASSGGQTYGYTFGSGTRLTVV.

This clone has only a few counts. The CDR3 sequence: CAGRLAGGADTQYF. The CDR3 region has the DNA TGTGCCGGGCGACTAGCGGGGGGGGCAGATACGCAGTATTTT. The chain employs TRBV30 and TRBJ2-3, with 14 bases identical to TRBD2. Germline values: CDR1 GTSNPN, CDR2 SVGIG (reference sequence). Trimming cost V 8 bases and J 4 bases; bases outside gene matches: 5. This CDR3 contains 14 residues.

The chain uses TRBV7-8 and TRBJ2-1, with 8 bases identical to TRBD2. The CDR3 contains 16 residues. J gave up 3 bases and V 5 bases, and 9 bases lay outside the gene matches. CDR1 SGHVS and CDR2 FQNEAQ come from the germline V gene. CDR3 coding DNA: TGTGCCAGCAGCCCCGATGGGCTAGCGGGCTACAATGAGCAGTTCTTC. Its protein product is CASSPDGLAGYNEQFF.

The chain recombines TRBV19 with TRBJ2-7; D may be TRBD1 (5 bases). Germline V gene data show CDR1 as LNHDA and CDR2 as SQIVND (reference sequence). V lost 1 base to trimming and J lost 2 bases, with 6 bases between them. There are 13 residues in the CDR3. CDR3 protein: CASSIGTTYEQYF. As DNA, the CDR3 is TGTGCCAGTAGTATAGGGACAACCTACGAGCAGTACTTC.

V and J are TRBV18 and TRBJ2-7; D possibly corresponds to TRBD2 (5 bases). The length of the CDR3 is 14 residues. CDR1 and CDR2 (germline): KGHSH, LQKENI. The germline V and J ends were trimmed by 2 bases and 2 bases, with 10 bases remaining between them. The CDR3 DNA reads as TGTGCCAGCTCACCAACCAACGGGGCCTACGAGCAGTACTTC. It translates to CASSPTNGAYEQYF.

V gene TRBV6-5 combines with J gene TRBJ2-1; D might be TRBD1 (6 bases). Germline CDR1 and CDR2: MNHEY and SVGAGI. The CDR3 has 14 residues. V was shortened by 5 bases and J by 5 bases, with 13 bases between the two germline ends. In DNA, the CDR3 is TGTGCCAGCAGTCCACAGGGATGGGACAATGAGCAGTTCTTC. Protein product: CASSPQGWDNEQFF.

V and J are TRBV2 and TRBJ1-6; 7 nucleotides line up with TRBD1. This CDR3 region has 16 residues. Per the germline V gene, CDR1 is SNHLY and CDR2 is FYNNEI. Trimming took 3 bases from V and 7 from J; bases not matched to a gene: 9. CDR3 sequence: CASSESPTGRNSPLHF. DNA of the CDR3: TGTGCCAGCAGTGAGAGTCCGACAGGGCGGAATTCACCCCTCCACTTT.

V is TRBV7-3 and J is TRBJ2-3; 7 bases are shared with TRBD1. V was pared by 2 bases and J by 2 bases, with 7 bases of the junction left unmatched. Germline assignment: CDR1 SGHTA and CDR2 FQGTGA. The CDR3 contains 16 residues. The CDR3 DNA reads TGTGCCAGCAGCTTAGGAAGGGACAGACTCACAGATACGCAGTATTTT. Its translation: CASSLGRDRLTDTQYF. Supplemented by reference TRBV7-3 and TRBJ2-3, the full variable domain reads GAGVSQTPSNKVTEKGKYVELRCDPISGHTALYWYRQSLGQGPEFLIYFQGTGAADDSGLPNDRFFAVRPEGSVSTLKIQRTERGDSAVYLCASSLGRDRLTDTQYFGPGTRLTVL.

The gene calls are TRBV7-2 and TRBJ1-1, with TRBD1 matching 9 bases. Germline CDR1 SGHTA, CDR2 FQGNSA. This CDR3 is built from 14 residues. The V segment lost 5 bases and the J segment 4 bases; nucleotides outside the gene matches: 5. The CDR3: CASSIRQGGTEAFF. CDR3 in DNA: TGTGCCAGCAGCATTCGACAGGGGGGCACTGAAGCTTTCTTT.

The V gene is TRBV18, the J gene TRBJ2-2; the match to TRBD1 covers 9 bases. J lost 6 bases, V lost 5 bases, and 7 bases had no gene match. CDR1 and CDR2 from the germline V gene are KGHSH and LQKENI. This CDR3 has 15 residues. The CDR3 nucleotides are TGTGCCAGCTCAGCCGGGACAGGGTACGCCGGGGAGCTGTTTTTT. Its protein product is CASSAGTGYAGELFF.

Turning to this clone: One junction end does not reproduce the germline sequence, and a read error may be involved. The CDR3 nucleotides are TGTGCCAGCACCTTGACAGGGGACACAGATACGCAGTATTTT. Encoded protein: CASTLTGDTDTQYF. The J gene is TRBJ2-3, the V gene TRBV5-5; 8 bases align to TRBD1. Per the germline V gene, CDR1 is SGHKS and CDR2 is YYEKEE (reference sequence). This CDR3 comprises 14 residues.

The rearrangement uses TRBV30 and TRBJ2-7; the D is unclear. CDR1 and CDR2 (germline): GTSNPN, SVGIG (reference sequence). The V gene lost 2 bases and the J gene lost 6 bases, with 8 bases spanning the gap. The CDR3 totals 11 residues. The chain's CDR3 is CAWSRQAEQYF. CDR3 bases: TGTGCCTGGAGTCGGCAGGCCGAGCAGTACTTC.